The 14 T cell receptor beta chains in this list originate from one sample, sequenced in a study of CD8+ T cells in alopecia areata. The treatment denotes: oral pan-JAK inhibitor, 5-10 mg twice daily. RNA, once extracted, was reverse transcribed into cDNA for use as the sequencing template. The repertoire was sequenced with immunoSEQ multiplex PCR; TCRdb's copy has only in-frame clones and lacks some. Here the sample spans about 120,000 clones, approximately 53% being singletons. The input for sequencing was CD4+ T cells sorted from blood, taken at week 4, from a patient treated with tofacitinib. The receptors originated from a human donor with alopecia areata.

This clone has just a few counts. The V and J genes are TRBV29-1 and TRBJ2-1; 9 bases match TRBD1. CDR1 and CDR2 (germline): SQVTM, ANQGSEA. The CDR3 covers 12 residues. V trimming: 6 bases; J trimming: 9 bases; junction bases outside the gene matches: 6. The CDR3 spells CSVNRGPGEQFF. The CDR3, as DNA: TGCAGCGTCAACAGGGGGCCGGGTGAGCAGTTCTTC.

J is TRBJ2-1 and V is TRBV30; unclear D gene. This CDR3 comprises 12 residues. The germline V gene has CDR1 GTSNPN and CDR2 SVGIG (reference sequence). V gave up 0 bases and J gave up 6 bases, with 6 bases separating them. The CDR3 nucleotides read TGTGCCTGGAGTGTACGGCCCAATGAGCAGTTCTTC. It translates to CAWSVRPNEQFF.

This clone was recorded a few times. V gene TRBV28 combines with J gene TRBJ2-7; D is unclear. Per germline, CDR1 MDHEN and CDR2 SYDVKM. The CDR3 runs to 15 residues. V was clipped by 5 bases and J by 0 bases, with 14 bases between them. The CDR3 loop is CASSPAALSSYEQYF. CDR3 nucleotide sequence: TGTGCCAGCAGTCCCGCCGCTCTCAGCTCCTACGAGCAGTACTTC. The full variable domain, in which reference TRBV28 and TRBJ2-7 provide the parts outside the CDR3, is DVKVTQSSRYLVKRTGEKVFLECVQDMDHENMFWYRQDPGLGLRLIYFSYDVKMKEKGDIPEGYSVSREKKERFSLILESASTNQTSMYLCASSPAALSSYEQYFGPGTRLTVT.

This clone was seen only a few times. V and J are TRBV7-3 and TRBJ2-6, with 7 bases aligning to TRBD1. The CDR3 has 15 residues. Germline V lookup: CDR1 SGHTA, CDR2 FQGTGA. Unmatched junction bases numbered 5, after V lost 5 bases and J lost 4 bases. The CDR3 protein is CASSPQGNGANVLTF. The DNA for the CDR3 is TGTGCCAGCAGCCCACAGGGGAACGGGGCCAACGTCCTGACTTTC.

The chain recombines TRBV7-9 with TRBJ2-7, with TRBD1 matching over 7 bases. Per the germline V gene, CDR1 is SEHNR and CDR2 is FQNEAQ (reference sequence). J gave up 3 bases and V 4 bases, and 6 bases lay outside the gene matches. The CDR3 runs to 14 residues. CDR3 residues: CASSSDRQSYEQYF. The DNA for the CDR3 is TGTGCCAGCAGCTCGGACAGGCAGAGCTACGAGCAGTACTTC.

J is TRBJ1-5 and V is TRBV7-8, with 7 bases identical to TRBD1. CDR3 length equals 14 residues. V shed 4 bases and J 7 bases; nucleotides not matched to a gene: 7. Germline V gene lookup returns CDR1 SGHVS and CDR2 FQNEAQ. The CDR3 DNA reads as TGTGCCAGCAGCTCAGACAGGGTAAGACAGCCCCAGCATTTT. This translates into CASSSDRVRQPQHF.

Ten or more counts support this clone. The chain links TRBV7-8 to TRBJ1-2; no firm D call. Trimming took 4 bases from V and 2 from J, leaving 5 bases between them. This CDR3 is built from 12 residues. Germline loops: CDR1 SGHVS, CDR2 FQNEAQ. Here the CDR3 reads CASSSPNYGYTF. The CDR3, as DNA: TGTGCCAGCAGCTCACCCAACTATGGCTACACCTTC.

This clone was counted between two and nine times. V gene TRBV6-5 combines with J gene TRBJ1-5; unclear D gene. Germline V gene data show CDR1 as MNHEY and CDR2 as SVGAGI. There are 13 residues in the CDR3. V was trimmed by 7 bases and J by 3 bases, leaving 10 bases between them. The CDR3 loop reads CASKRQNNQPQHF. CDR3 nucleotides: TGTGCCAGCAAACGGCAGAACAATCAGCCCCAGCATTTT.

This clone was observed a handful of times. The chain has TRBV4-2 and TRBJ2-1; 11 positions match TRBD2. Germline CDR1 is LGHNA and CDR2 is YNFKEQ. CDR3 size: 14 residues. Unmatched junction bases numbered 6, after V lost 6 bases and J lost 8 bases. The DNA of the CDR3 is TGTGCCAGCAGACTAGCGGGGGAGGGCTATGAGCAGTTCTTC. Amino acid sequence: CASRLAGEGYEQFF.

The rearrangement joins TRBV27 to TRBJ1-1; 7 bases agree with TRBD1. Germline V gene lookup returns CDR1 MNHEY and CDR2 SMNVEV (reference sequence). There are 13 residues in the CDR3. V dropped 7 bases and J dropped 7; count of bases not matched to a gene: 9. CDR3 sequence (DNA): TGTGCCAGCAAAACCGGGACAGATGATGAAGCTTTCTTT. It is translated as CASKTGTDDEAFF.

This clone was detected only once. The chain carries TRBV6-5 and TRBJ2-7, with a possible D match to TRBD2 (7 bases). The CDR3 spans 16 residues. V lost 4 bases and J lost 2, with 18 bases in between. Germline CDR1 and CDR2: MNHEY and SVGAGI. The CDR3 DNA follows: TGTGCCAGCAGTTTACTAAGCGGGACACATCCCTACGAGCAGTACTTC. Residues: CASSLLSGTHPYEQYF.

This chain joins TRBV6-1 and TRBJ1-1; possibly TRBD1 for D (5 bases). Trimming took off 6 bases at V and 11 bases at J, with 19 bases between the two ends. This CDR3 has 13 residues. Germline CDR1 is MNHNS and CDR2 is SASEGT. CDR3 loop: CASRPTETVGAFF. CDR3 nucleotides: TGTGCCAGCAGGCCGACAGAGACCGTGGGCGCTTTCTTT.

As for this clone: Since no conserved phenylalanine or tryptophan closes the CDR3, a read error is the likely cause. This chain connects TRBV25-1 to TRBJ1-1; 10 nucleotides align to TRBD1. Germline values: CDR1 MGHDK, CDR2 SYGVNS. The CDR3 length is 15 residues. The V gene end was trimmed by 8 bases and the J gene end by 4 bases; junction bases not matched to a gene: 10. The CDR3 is CASAGTGVLGTEAFS. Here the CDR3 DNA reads TGTGCCAGCGCGGGGACAGGGGTATTGGGCACTGAAGCTTTCTCT.

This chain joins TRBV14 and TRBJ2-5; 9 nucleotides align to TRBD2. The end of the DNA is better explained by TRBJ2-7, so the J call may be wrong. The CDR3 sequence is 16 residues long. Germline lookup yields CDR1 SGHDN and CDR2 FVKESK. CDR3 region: CASSQDHSSGEYEQYF. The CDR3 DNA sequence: TGTGCCAGCAGCCAAGATCACTCTAGCGGGGAATACGAGCAGTACTTC.